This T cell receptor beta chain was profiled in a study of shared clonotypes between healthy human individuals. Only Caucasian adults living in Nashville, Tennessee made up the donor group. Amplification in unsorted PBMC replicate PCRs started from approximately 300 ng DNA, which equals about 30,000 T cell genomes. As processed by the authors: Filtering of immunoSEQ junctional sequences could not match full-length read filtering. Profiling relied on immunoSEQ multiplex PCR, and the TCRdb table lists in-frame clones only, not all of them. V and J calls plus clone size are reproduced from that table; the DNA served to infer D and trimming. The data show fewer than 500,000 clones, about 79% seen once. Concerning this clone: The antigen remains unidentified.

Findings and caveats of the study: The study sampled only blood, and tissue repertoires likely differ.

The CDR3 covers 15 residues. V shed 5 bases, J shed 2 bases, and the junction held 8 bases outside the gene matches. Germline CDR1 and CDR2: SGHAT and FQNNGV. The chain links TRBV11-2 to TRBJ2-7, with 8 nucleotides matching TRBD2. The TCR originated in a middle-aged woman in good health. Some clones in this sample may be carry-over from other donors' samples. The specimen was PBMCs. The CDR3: CASSHETGRAYEQYF. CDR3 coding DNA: TGTGCCAGCAGCCACGAGACCGGGAGGGCCTACGAGCAGTACTTC.